One and the same sample provided the 16 T cell receptor beta chains below, sequenced in a study of spatial heterogeneity in lung cancer. TCRdb re-called the 5' RACE reads through MiXCR, storing one row per CDR3 protein. Of more than 60,000 distinct CDR3 sequences in the sample, about 6.6% were seen once. Time point given: sample taken at primary tumor resection. Material: PBMCs, obtained at surgery. Receptors were obtained from a female donor with early-stage non-small cell lung cancer.

At least ten counts were recorded for this clonotype. The V call is TRBV14, the J call TRBJ1-2; no clear D gene. V shed 1 base and J shed 4 bases, with 4 bases lying between them. Germline-derived CDR1 and CDR2 are SGHDN and FVKESK. CDR3 length: 12 residues. CDR3 protein: CASSQAGYGYTF. Here the CDR3 DNA reads TGTGCCAGCAGCCAAGCGGGCTATGGCTACACCTTC.

This clonotype showed up many times. This CDR3 is CASGLVDREVGYNEQFF. The CDR3 coding sequence is TGTGCTAGTGGTTTGGTAGATAGAGAGGTGGGGTACAATGAGCAGTTCTTC. The chain uses TRBV12-5 and TRBJ2-1, with D uncertain. Trimming removed 0 bases from V and 4 bases from J, with 16 bases in between. Germline CDR1 LGHNT, CDR2 FRNRAP. This CDR3 has 17 residues.

The rearrangement joins TRBV5-1 to TRBJ1-1; D is undetermined. This CDR3 is 13 amino acids long. Trimming removed 0 bases from V and 5 bases from J, with 8 bases in between. Looked up from germline, CDR1 is SGHRS and CDR2 is YFSETQ. Here the CDR3 reads CASSLAERTEAFF. The CDR3 DNA follows: TGCGCCAGCAGCTTGGCGGAACGGACTGAAGCTTTCTTT.

The table lists this clonotype with a count of one. This may come from a read error, since a much larger clone is one base off. The rearrangement links TRBV18 to TRBJ2-1; the D is unclear. The CDR3 runs to 11 residues. Germline V gene sequence: CDR1 KGHSH, CDR2 LQKENI. CDR3 coding DNA: TGTGACAGCTCACCGGTGGTTGAGCAGTTCTTC. Translating gives CDSSPVVEQFF.

In the case of this clonotype: Possible read error: a much larger clone is one base away. This sequence joins TRBV11-3 and TRBJ2-3; D gene ambiguous. The CDR3 covers 15 residues. CDR1 is SGHNT and CDR2 is YENEEA in the germline V gene. The CDR3 loop reads CASNLFQSVTDTQYF. In DNA, the CDR3 is TGTGCCAGCAACTTATTTCAGTCAGTCACAGATACGCAGTATTTT.

This clonotype was recorded a few times. This rearrangement joins TRBV6-6 to TRBJ2-7; 9 nucleotides line up with TRBD2. Germline-derived CDR1 and CDR2 are MNHNY and SVGAGI (reference sequence). The CDR3 spans 14 residues. After removal of 5 bases from V and 6 bases from J, the junction contained 8 bases not matched to a gene. This CDR3 is CASSPRGGGSEQYV. For the CDR3, the DNA is TGTGCCAGCAGTCCGCGGGGGGGCGGAAGCGAGCAGTACGTC.

This clonotype was seen many times. J is TRBJ1-6 and V is TRBV5-1, with TRBD1 matching over 7 bases. V gave up 0 bases and J gave up 0 bases; unmatched junction bases: 0. This CDR3 is built from 16 residues. CDR1 is SGHRS and CDR2 is YFSETQ in the germline V gene. The CDR3 bases are TGCGCCAGCAGCTTGGGACAGGGCTCCTATAATTCACCCCTCCACTTT. Protein sequence: CASSLGQGSYNSPLHF.

The chain is built from TRBV9 and TRBJ2-2; maybe TRBD1 (6 bases). Trimming removed 4 bases from V and 2 bases from J, with 12 bases in between. The CDR3 is made up of 15 amino acids. Germline CDR1 SGDLS, CDR2 YYNGEE. CDR3 in amino acids: CASSPGQLNTGELFF. CDR3 nucleotides: TGTGCCAGCAGCCCCGGACAGCTCAACACCGGGGAGCTGTTTTTT.

The gene calls are TRBV3-1 and TRBJ2-1; TRBD2 matches at 7 bases. Per germline, CDR1 LGHDT and CDR2 YNNKEL (reference sequence). V was pared by 5 bases and J by 8 bases, with 12 bases of the junction left unmatched. The CDR3 contains 15 residues. The CDR3 here is CASSRPGGRGDEQFF. The CDR3 coding sequence is TGTGCCAGCAGCAGGCCCGGCGGGAGAGGAGATGAGCAGTTCTTC.

The CDR3 DNA reads TGTGCCAGCGCCCGGACAGGAGACCGTTACGAGCAGTACGTC. Its protein product is CASARTGDRYEQYV. The chain employs TRBV18 and TRBJ2-7, with 7 nucleotides matching TRBD1. The CDR3 runs 14 residues. Germline V lookup: CDR1 KGHSH, CDR2 LQKENI. Trimming removed 8 bases from V and 4 bases from J; junction bases left unmatched: 11.

This clonotype was recorded many times. This rearrangement joins TRBV7-2 to TRBJ1-3, with D possibly matching TRBD1 (5 bases). Germline values: CDR1 SGHTA, CDR2 FQGNSA. The length of the CDR3 is 15 residues. Trimming took 5 bases from V and 2 from J, leaving 13 bases between them. CDR3 amino acids: CASSTSAGPGNTIYF. CDR3 nucleotides: TGTGCCAGCAGCACCTCAGCGGGGCCTGGAAACACCATATATTTT.

This clonotype was detected ten times or more. This chain joins TRBV19 and TRBJ1-1; D remains unclear. This CDR3 is built from 16 residues. Germline CDR1 reads LNHDA; CDR2 reads SQIVND (reference sequence). The V end lost 4 bases, the J end lost 3 bases, and 18 bases lay between the germline ends. CDR3 sequence reads: CASSRAISGVHTEAFF. Written as DNA, the CDR3 is TGTGCCAGTAGTAGAGCCATCTCAGGCGTACACACTGAAGCTTTCTTT.

This clonotype was picked up many times. V gene TRBV27 combines with J gene TRBJ2-7; the D gene is possibly TRBD1 (6 bases). In germline, CDR1 is MNHEY, CDR2 SMNVEV (reference sequence). V lost 6 bases, J lost 3 bases, and 12 bases lay in between. The CDR3 loop spans 13 amino acids. The CDR3 DNA sequence: TGTGCCAGCAGCCTGGGACAAGACTACGAGCAGTACTTC. Protein: CASSLGQDYEQYF.

This clonotype was found a few times. The genes are TRBV19 and TRBJ1-6; no clear D. The V gene lost 3 bases and the J gene lost 7 bases, with 13 bases spanning the gap. This CDR3 is 15 amino acids long. Germline V CDR1 and CDR2: LNHDA, SQIVND (reference sequence). The CDR3 protein is CASSILEKENSPLHF. CDR3 nucleotide sequence: TGTGCCAGTAGTATCCTGGAAAAGGAGAATTCACCCCTCCACTTT.

This clonotype is labeled as medium-sized. This chain connects TRBV12-3 or TRBV12-4 to TRBJ2-2; D remains unclear. This CDR3 spans 12 amino acids. V was pared by 6 bases and J by 5 bases, with 7 bases between. The CDR3 is CASRAYTGELFF. CDR3 DNA sequence: TGTGCCAGCAGGGCCTATACCGGGGAGCTGTTTTTT.

This chain connects TRBV14 to TRBJ1-5; 9 positions match TRBD1. CDR3 length: 21 residues. Germline CDR1 is SGHDN and CDR2 is FVKESK. Trimming at V came to 3 bases and at J to 0 bases, leaving 18 bases not matched to a gene. In nucleotides, the CDR3 is TGTGCCAGCAGCCACGCGCGACGACCGGGACAGGGACCGTATAGCAATCAGCCCCAGCATTTT. It yields the protein CASSHARRPGQGPYSNQPQHF.